These 6 T cell receptor beta chains were sequenced from one sample in a study of vaccination effects on CD4 cells after COVID-19. Ahead of sequencing, the ViraFEST assay grew antigen-specific CD4+ T cells using viral peptide pools. When less than 11 days of culture had elapsed, CD4+ T cells were isolated. The healthy vaccine recipients, who had no prior SARS-CoV-2 infection, showed negative nucleocapsid antibodies. These receptors are not linked to any known antigen. Sequenced by immunoSEQ multiplex PCR; TCRdb stores in-frame clones only, minus some. In the table there are approximately 30,000 clones, approximately 75% of which are singletons. This specimen consisted of CD4+ T cells from PBMCs cultured with SARS-CoV-2 spike peptides, obtained before COVID-19 vaccination. The receptors stem from a human donor who received a COVID-19 vaccine.

The V gene is TRBV29-1, the J gene TRBJ1-1, with 9 positions matching TRBD1. J was trimmed by 1 base and V by 7 bases; bases with no gene match: 4. The germline gives CDR1 SQVTM, CDR2 ANQGSEA. The CDR3 loop spans 13 amino acids. CDR3 sequence: CSGLDRGNTEAFF. CDR3 sequence (DNA): TGCAGCGGGCTGGACAGGGGGAACACTGAAGCTTTCTTT.

The rearrangement uses TRBV20-1 and TRBJ1-1; D is unclear. Between the trimmed V and J ends, which lost 3 bases and 6 bases, there was a span of 14 bases. The CDR3 has 13 amino acids. Germline V gene lookup returns CDR1 DFQATT and CDR2 SNEGSKA (reference sequence). The CDR3: CSASHRVDAEAFF. In DNA, the CDR3 is TGCAGTGCTAGTCACCGGGTGGACGCTGAAGCTTTCTTT.

The rearrangement links TRBV5-1 to TRBJ2-5; D is possibly TRBD2 (5 bases). The CDR3 is 15 amino acids. V dropped 4 bases and J dropped 1 base, with 14 bases sitting between them. Germline values: CDR1 SGHRS, CDR2 YFSETQ. Written as DNA, the CDR3 is TGCGCCAGCAGCGTTGGAGCGGTTGCCCAAGAGACCCAGTACTTC. This sequence encodes CASSVGAVAQETQYF. The full variable domain, its missing parts supplied by reference TRBV5-1 and TRBJ2-5, is KAGVTQTPRYLIKTRGQQVTLSCSPISGHRSVSWYQQTPGQGLQFLFEYFSETQRNKGNFPGRFSGRQFSNSRSEMNVSTLELGDSALYLCASSVGAVAQETQYFGPGTRLLVL.

V usage is TRBV10-3 and J usage is TRBJ2-2; the D is unclear. Germline V gene data show CDR1 as ENHRY and CDR2 as SYGVKD. This CDR3 is built from 14 residues. Trimming took 0 bases from V and 3 from J, leaving 5 bases between them. CDR3 DNA sequence: TGTGCCATCAGTGAGTCGAAGGACACCGGGGAGCTGTTTTTT. This translates into CAISESKDTGELFF.

V gene TRBV6-5 combines with J gene TRBJ2-1; 8 bases match TRBD1. Germline-derived CDR1 and CDR2 are MNHEY and SVGAGI. The V segment lost 6 bases and the J segment 8 bases; nucleotides outside the gene matches: 6. The CDR3 runs to 13 residues. The CDR3 reads CASRDRVGDEQFF. The CDR3 DNA reads TGTGCCAGCAGGGACAGGGTTGGAGATGAGCAGTTCTTC.

This clone is a singleton in its sample. The junction departs from germline at one end; a sequencing error may be responsible. The chain has TRBV18 and TRBJ2-7, with D tentatively TRBD1 or TRBD2 (5 bases each). The CDR3 contains 15 residues. Germline V CDR1 and CDR2: KGHSH, LQKENI. The CDR3 protein is CASSPGRSNSYEQYF. CDR3 bases: TGTGCCAGTTCACCGGGGCGGAGCAACTCCTACGAGCAGTACTTC.